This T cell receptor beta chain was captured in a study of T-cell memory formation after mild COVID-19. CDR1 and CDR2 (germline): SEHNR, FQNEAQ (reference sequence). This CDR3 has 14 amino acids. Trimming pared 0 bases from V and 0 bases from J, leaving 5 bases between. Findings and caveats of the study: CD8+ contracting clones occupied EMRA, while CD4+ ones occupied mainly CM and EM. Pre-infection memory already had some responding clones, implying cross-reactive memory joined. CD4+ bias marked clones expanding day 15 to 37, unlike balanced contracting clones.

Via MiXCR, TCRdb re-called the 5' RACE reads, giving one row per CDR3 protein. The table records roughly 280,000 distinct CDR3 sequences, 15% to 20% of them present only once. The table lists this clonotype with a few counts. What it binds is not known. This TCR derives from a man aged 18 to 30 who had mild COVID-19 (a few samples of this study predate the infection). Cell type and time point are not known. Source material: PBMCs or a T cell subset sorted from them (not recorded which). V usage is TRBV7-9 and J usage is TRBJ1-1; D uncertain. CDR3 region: CASSLAMMNTEAFF. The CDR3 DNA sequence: TGTGCCAGCAGCTTAGCGATGATGAACACTGAAGCTTTCTTT. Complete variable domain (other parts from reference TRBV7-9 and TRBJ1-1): DTGVSQNPRHKITKRGQNVTFRCDPISEHNRLYWYRQTLGQGPEFLTYFQNEAQLEKSRLLSDRFSAERPKGSFSTLEIQRTEQGDSAMYLCASSLAMMNTEAFFGQGTRLTVV.